This section outlines one T cell receptor beta chain sequence together with its context. The read ends 3 residues before the CDR3 terminus; that terminus is restored from the germline J gene. The method was immunoSEQ multiplex PCR; TCRdb's version includes in-frame clones alone and lacks a portion of them. The listing contains roughly 20,000 clones. Germline assignment: CDR1 SGHKS and CDR2 YYEKEE (reference sequence). This CDR3 has 15 amino acids. With 2 bases removed from V and 5 bases from J, the gap between germline ends came to 11 bases. The sample comes from a study of T cells in women clearing cervical HPV infection.

Input material: blood buffy coat. The V gene is TRBV5-5, the J gene TRBJ1-6, with TRBD1 as a possible D gene (6 bases). The origin of this receptor is a woman between 18 and 70 years old with a cervical HPV16 infection that either progressed to CIN3+ or cleared (not recorded which). The CDR3 is CASSFSGGDNSPLHF. The covered CDR3 bases are TGTGCCAGCAGCTTCTCGGGGGGCGATAATTCACCC.